This passage covers 25 T cell receptor beta chains from one sample sequenced in a study of blood T cell repertoires in COVID-19. The data were produced by immunoSEQ multiplex PCR, yet TCRdb's version contains in-frame clones alone and is incomplete. The profile shows roughly 140,000 clones, 76% of them singletons. Sample: peripheral blood. The receptors come from an elderly woman with acute or convalescent COVID-19.

V gene TRBV10-2 combines with J gene TRBJ2-2, with a possible D match to TRBD1 (6 bases). V gave up 3 bases and J gave up 3 bases, with 11 bases separating them. Germline V gene sequence: CDR1 WSHSY, CDR2 SAAADI. The CDR3 consists of 15 residues. CDR3 nucleotide sequence: TGCGCCAGCAGTGATTGGGACACCTACACCGGGGAGCTGTTTTTT. As protein: CASSDWDTYTGELFF.

This clone was seen once. This chain joins TRBV19 and TRBJ1-3; the match to TRBD1 covers 12 bases. The CDR3 consists of 17 residues. In germline, CDR1 is LNHDA, CDR2 SQIVND (reference sequence). After removal of 5 bases from V and 2 bases from J, the junction contained 7 bases not matched to a gene. CDR3 nucleotides: TGTGCCAGTAGTTCCCCGGGACAGGGGGCTGCTGGAAACACCATATATTTT. Protein sequence: CASSSPGQGAAGNTIYF.

This chain uses TRBV19 with TRBJ1-2; 7 bases fit TRBD1. The CDR3 runs 16 residues. Germline CDR1 LNHDA, CDR2 SQIVND (reference sequence). V was clipped by 3 bases and J by 2 bases; unmatched bases: 9. The CDR3 nucleotides are TGTGCCAGTAGTATGGGCGGGACAGCTAGAAACTATGGCTACACCTTC. Protein product: CASSMGGTARNYGYTF.

CDR3 DNA sequence: TGTGCCAGCAGCTTAGTCGGGTATTCACAAGAGACCCAGTACTTC. Translating it yields CASSLVGYSQETQYF. The chain is built from TRBV13 and TRBJ2-5; no clear D. CDR1 PRHDT and CDR2 FYEKMQ come from the germline V gene (reference sequence). V was cut by 1 base and J by 2 bases, with 11 bases left in between. This CDR3 has 15 amino acids. Drawing the rest from reference TRBV13 and TRBJ2-5, the complete variable domain is AAGVIQSPRHLIKEKRETATLKCYPIPRHDTVYWYQQGPGQDPQFLISFYEKMQSDKGSIPDRFSAQQFSDYHSELNMSSLELGDSALYFCASSLVGYSQETQYFGPGTRLLVL.

The chain employs TRBV5-5 and TRBJ2-5, with D tentatively TRBD2 (5 bases). The CDR3 has 14 amino acids. Germline CDR1 SGHKS, CDR2 YYEKEE (reference sequence). Trimming stripped 4 bases from V and 6 bases from J, with 16 bases between. CDR3 in DNA: TGTGCCAGCAGCCACCTGGACTCTGCCCAGACCCAGTACTTC. Its translation: CASSHLDSAQTQYF.

The rearrangement uses TRBV6-5 and TRBJ1-2; D not certain. This CDR3 comprises 12 residues. V lost 5 bases and J 0 bases, leaving 4 bases between the germline ends. Germline V gives CDR1 MNHEY, CDR2 SVGAGI. Here the CDR3 DNA reads TGTGCCAGCAGTACTTCTAACTATGGCTACACCTTC. It encodes CASSTSNYGYTF.

This chain joins TRBV19 and TRBJ2-7; the D gene is possibly TRBD2 (5 bases). Deletions cut 3 bases from V and 0 bases from J, with 12 bases between. The CDR3 has 15 amino acids. CDR1 and CDR2 from the germline V gene are LNHDA and SQIVND (reference sequence). The CDR3 DNA is TGTGCCAGTAGTATCTCTTGGGAGAGCTCCTACGAGCAGTACTTC. Amino acids: CASSISWESSYEQYF.

This chain joins TRBV18 and TRBJ1-5, with unresolved D. The V gene lost 0 bases and the J gene lost 5 bases, with 11 bases spanning the gap. The CDR3 has 15 amino acids. The germline CDR1 and CDR2 sequences are KGHSH and LQKENI. CDR3 protein: CASSPPGGVDQPQHF. CDR3 nucleotide sequence: TGTGCCAGCTCACCACCGGGCGGGGTCGATCAGCCCCAGCATTTT.

The V gene is TRBV18, the J gene TRBJ2-7; D is possibly TRBD2 (6 bases). This CDR3 has 16 amino acids. Trimming removed 3 bases at V and 5 bases at J, with 20 bases between. CDR1 KGHSH and CDR2 LQKENI come from the germline V gene. CDR3 loop: CASSPETSPSGNEQYF. Here the CDR3 DNA reads TGTGCCAGCTCACCCGAGACTAGTCCTTCAGGTAACGAGCAGTACTTC.

This clone was seen a single time. The chain links TRBV5-1 to TRBJ1-1; the D gene is possibly TRBD1 (6 bases). Trimming took 3 bases from V and 4 from J, leaving 16 bases between them. The CDR3 totals 15 residues. Germline CDR1 and CDR2: SGHRS and YFSETQ. CDR3 loop: CASSSLRRGGTEAFF. The CDR3 nucleotides are TGCGCCAGCAGCTCACTTCGGAGGGGGGGCACTGAAGCTTTCTTT.

The V call is TRBV19, the J call TRBJ1-2; TRBD1 might be the D (5 bases). The CDR3 loop spans 15 amino acids. Deletions cut 0 bases from V and 3 bases from J, with 11 bases between. CDR1 and CDR2 (germline): LNHDA, SQIVND (reference sequence). CDR3: CASSIDRRGDYGYTF. The DNA for the CDR3 is TGTGCCAGTAGTATAGATCGTCGGGGGGACTATGGCTACACCTTC.

This rearrangement joins TRBV30 to TRBJ1-1; D perhaps matches TRBD1 (5 bases). With 3 bases removed from V and 0 bases from J, the gap between germline ends came to 8 bases. Looked up from germline, CDR1 is GTSNPN and CDR2 is SVGIG (reference sequence). This CDR3 comprises 13 residues. The CDR3 DNA reads TGTGCCTGGAGAAGACAGTTGAACACTGAAGCTTTCTTT. Translating gives CAWRRQLNTEAFF.

This chain joins TRBV5-6 and TRBJ1-2; D gene unclear. Trimming took off 0 bases at V and 8 bases at J, with 5 bases between the two ends. The CDR3 runs to 11 residues. Per germline, CDR1 SGHDT and CDR2 YYEEEE. CDR3 loop: CASSLGLGYTF. In DNA form, the CDR3 reads TGTGCCAGCAGCTTGGGACTCGGCTACACCTTC.

The sample holds one count of this clone. The rearrangement links TRBV5-8 to TRBJ1-5; 9 nucleotides line up with TRBD1. Germline CDR1 is SGHTS and CDR2 is YDEGEE. This CDR3 region has 16 residues. The trim removed 4 bases at V and 6 bases at J, leaving 11 bases unmatched. The CDR3 reads CASSLTTGQGSQPQHF. DNA for the CDR3: TGTGCCAGCAGCCTAACTACAGGACAGGGGAGTCAGCCCCAGCATTTT.

The chain joins TRBV28 to TRBJ1-3, with 7 nucleotides matching TRBD1. This CDR3 spans 15 amino acids. J was trimmed by 4 bases and V by 5 bases; bases with no gene match: 8. The germline V gene has CDR1 MDHEN and CDR2 SYDVKM. The CDR3 here is CASSPPTGFGNTIYF. CDR3 nucleotide sequence: TGTGCCAGCAGTCCTCCGACAGGGTTCGGAAACACCATATATTTT.

The chain joins TRBV9 to TRBJ2-6, with a tentative D call TRBD2 (6 bases). Trimming shortened V by 0 bases and J by 1 base, and 17 bases separated the two germline ends. Germline V gene sequence: CDR1 SGDLS, CDR2 YYNGEE. This CDR3 contains 19 residues. CDR3 residues: CASSVGGRSSWSGANVLTF. Written as DNA, the CDR3 is TGTGCCAGCAGCGTAGGGGGGAGGAGTTCATGGTCTGGGGCCAACGTCCTGACTTTC.

The chain uses TRBV28 and TRBJ1-2; 7 bases map to TRBD1. Germline V CDR1 and CDR2: MDHEN, SYDVKM. The CDR3 spans 14 residues. Trimming took 9 bases from V and 6 from J; bases not matched to a gene: 13. In nucleotides, the CDR3 is TGTGCCAGTTTACAGGGACAGCCGGGGAATGGCTACACCTTC. It codes for CASLQGQPGNGYTF.

The gene calls are TRBV6-5 and TRBJ1-1, with D possibly being TRBD1 (6 bases). V was cut by 6 bases and J by 1 base, with 9 bases left in between. CDR3 length: 13 residues. CDR1 MNHEY and CDR2 SVGAGI come from the germline V gene. For the CDR3, the DNA is TGTGCCAGCAGGCCGGGACAGAACACTGAAGCTTTCTTT. Translating it yields CASRPGQNTEAFF.

V gene TRBV2 combines with J gene TRBJ1-1; 11 bases match TRBD1. J lost 6 bases, V lost 2 bases, and 5 bases had no gene match. The CDR3 spans 15 residues. Germline V gives CDR1 SNHLY, CDR2 FYNNEI. CDR3 protein: CASSEKDRGRPEAFF. CDR3 in DNA: TGTGCCAGCAGTGAAAAGGACAGGGGGCGACCTGAAGCTTTCTTT.

The V gene is TRBV10-3, the J gene TRBJ1-2; 9 bases line up with TRBD1. The germline CDR1 and CDR2 sequences are ENHRY and SYGVKD. The ends lost 5 bases at V and 2 bases at J; junction bases unmatched: 6. The CDR3 is made up of 15 amino acids. CDR3 sequence reads: CAISQQGAGNYGYTF. DNA for the CDR3: TGTGCCATCAGTCAACAGGGGGCTGGCAACTATGGCTACACCTTC.

The chain joins TRBV29-1 to TRBJ1-5; 7 bases agree with TRBD1. Per the germline V gene, CDR1 is SQVTM and CDR2 is ANQGSEA. This CDR3 comprises 14 residues. With V trimmed by 7 bases and J by 4 bases, 10 bases remained unmatched. CDR3 sequence: CSAVKGTANQPQHF. As DNA, the CDR3 is TGCAGCGCCGTAAAGGGGACAGCTAATCAGCCCCAGCATTTT.

The chain joins TRBV10-3 to TRBJ2-7, with D possibly TRBD2 on 5 matching bases. Germline V gene data show CDR1 as ENHRY and CDR2 as SYGVKD. V lost 0 bases and J 2 bases, leaving 8 bases between the germline ends. The CDR3 totals 14 residues. CDR3 in amino acids: CAISESGSTYEQYF. The CDR3, as DNA: TGTGCCATCAGTGAGTCGGGGAGTACCTACGAGCAGTACTTC.

This sequence joins TRBV3-1 (or the pseudogene TRBV3-2) and TRBJ1-6, with 8 bases fitting TRBD1. The V and J ends lost 4 bases and 9 bases, in that order; junction bases with no gene match: 8. This CDR3 region has 15 residues. Per germline, CDR1 LGHDT and CDR2 YNNKEL (reference sequence). Here the CDR3 reads CASSPKGQVFSPLHF. In DNA, the CDR3 is TGTGCCAGCAGCCCTAAGGGACAGGTGTTTTCACCCCTCCACTTT.

V is TRBV7-7 and J is TRBJ2-5; 7 bases align to TRBD2. V shed 5 bases and J 9 bases; nucleotides not matched to a gene: 12. This CDR3 is 14 amino acids long. Per germline, CDR1 SSHAT and CDR2 FNYEAQ (reference sequence). The CDR3 reads CASSKAGRGVAQYF. The CDR3 nucleotides are TGTGCCAGCAGCAAAGCGGGTCGGGGGGTGGCCCAGTACTTC.

This chain joins TRBV6-2 or TRBV6-3 and TRBJ1-1; possible D gene TRBD1, 6 bases. Deletions cut 2 bases from V and 4 bases from J, with 11 bases between. This CDR3 region has 14 residues. Germline lookup yields CDR1 MNHEY and CDR2 SVGEGT. The chain's CDR3 is CASSYQGGGTEAFF. In nucleotides, the CDR3 is TGTGCCAGCAGTTACCAGGGAGGGGGCACTGAAGCTTTCTTT.